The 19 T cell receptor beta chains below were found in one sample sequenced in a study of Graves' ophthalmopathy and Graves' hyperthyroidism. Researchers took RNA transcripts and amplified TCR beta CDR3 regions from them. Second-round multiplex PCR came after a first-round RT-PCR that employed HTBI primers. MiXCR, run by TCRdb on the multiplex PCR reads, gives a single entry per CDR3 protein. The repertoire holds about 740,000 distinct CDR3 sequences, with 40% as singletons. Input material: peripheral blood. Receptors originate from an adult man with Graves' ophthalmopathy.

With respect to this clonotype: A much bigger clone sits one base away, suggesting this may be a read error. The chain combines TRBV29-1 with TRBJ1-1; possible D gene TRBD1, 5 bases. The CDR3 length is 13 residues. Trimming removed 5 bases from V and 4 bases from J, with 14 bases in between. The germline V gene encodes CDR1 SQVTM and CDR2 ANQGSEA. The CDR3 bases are TGCAGCGTTTTCGGGGGATCGAGCACTGAAGCTTTCTTT. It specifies CSVFGGSSTEAFF.

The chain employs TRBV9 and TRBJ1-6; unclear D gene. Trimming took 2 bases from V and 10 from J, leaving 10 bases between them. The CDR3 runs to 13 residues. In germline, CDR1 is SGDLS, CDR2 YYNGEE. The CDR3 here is CASSVGSNSPLHF. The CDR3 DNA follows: TGTGCCAGCAGCGTGGGGAGCAACTCACCCCTCCACTTT.

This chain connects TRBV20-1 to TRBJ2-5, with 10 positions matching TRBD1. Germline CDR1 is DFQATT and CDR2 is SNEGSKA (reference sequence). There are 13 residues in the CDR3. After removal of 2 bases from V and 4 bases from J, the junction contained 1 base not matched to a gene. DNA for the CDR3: TGCAGTGCTAGAAGGACAGGGGGAGAGACCCAGTACTTC. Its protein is CSARRTGGETQYF.

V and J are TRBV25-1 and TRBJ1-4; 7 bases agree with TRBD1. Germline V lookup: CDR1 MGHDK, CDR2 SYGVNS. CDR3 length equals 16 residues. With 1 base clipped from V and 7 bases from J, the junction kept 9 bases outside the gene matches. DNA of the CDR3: TGTGCCAGCAGTGAATTGGGACTAGGGGGCACTGAAAAACTGTTTTTT. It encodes CASSELGLGGTEKLFF. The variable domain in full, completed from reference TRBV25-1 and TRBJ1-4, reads EADIYQTPRYLVIGTGKKITLECSQTMGHDKMYWYQQDPGMELHLIHYSYGVNSTEKGDLSSESTVSRIRTEHFPLTLESARPSHTSQYLCASSELGLGGTEKLFFGSGTQLSVL.

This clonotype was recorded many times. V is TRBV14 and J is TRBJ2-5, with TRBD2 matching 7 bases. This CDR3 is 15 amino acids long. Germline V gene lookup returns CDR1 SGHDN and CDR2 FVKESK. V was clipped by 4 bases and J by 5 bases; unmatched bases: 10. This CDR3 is CASSPTRGSRETQYF. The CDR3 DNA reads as TGTGCCAGCAGCCCCACCCGCGGGAGCAGGGAGACCCAGTACTTC.

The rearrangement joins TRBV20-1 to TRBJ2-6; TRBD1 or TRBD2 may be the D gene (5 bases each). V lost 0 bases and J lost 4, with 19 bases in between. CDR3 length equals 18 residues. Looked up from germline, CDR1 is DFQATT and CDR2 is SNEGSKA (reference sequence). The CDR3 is CSARDGGDGDSGANVLTF. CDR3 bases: TGCAGTGCTAGAGATGGGGGAGATGGGGATTCAGGGGCCAACGTCCTGACTTTC.

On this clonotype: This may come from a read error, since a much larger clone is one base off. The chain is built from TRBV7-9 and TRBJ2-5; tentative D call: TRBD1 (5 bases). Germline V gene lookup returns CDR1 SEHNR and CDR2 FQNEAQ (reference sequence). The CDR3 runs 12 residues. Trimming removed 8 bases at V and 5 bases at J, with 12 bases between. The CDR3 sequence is CASGDGAETQYF. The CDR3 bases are TGTGCCAGCGGCGATGGGGCGGAGACCCAGTACTTC.

In DNA, the CDR3 is TGTGCCAGCAGCTTAACCAAGGGGCAGGCTAATGAAAAACTGTTTTTT. The encoded protein is CASSLTKGQANEKLFF. The chain employs TRBV7-3 and TRBJ1-4; tentatively, D is TRBD1 (5 bases). The ends were cut back, 0 bases at V and 3 bases at J, with 11 bases in the middle. Germline V lookup: CDR1 SGHTA, CDR2 FQGTGA. The CDR3 contains 16 residues.

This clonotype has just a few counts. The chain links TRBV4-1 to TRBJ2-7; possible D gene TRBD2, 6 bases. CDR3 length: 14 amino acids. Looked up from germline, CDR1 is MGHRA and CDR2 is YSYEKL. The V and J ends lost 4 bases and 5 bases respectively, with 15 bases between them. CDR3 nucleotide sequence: TGCGCCAGCAGCCCTGATCTGGAGGGGAACGAGCAGTACTTC. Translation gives CASSPDLEGNEQYF.

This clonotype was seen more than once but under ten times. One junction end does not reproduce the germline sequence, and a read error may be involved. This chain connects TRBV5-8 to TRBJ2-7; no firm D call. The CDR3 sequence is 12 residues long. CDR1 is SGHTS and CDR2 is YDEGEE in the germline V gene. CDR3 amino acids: CASSLTAQRQSF. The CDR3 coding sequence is TGTGCCAGCAGCTTGACAGCCCAAAGGCAGTCCTTC.

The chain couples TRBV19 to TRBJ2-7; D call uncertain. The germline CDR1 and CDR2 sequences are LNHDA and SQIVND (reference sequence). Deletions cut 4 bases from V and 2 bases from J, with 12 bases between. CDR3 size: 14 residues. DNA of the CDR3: TGTGCCAGTAGTACGGTCGATTCAGCCTACGAGCAGTACTTC. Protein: CASSTVDSAYEQYF.

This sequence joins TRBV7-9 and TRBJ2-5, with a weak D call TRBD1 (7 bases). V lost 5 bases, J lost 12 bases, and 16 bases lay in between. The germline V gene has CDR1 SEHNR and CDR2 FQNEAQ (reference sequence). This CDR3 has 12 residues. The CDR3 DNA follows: TGTGCCAGCAGCCCCGACAGGGACTGGAAGTACTTC. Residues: CASSPDRDWKYF.

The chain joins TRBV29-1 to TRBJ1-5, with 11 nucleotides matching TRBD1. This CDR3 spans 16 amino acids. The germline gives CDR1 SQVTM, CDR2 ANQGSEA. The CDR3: CSATRTGGMSNQPQHF. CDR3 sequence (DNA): TGCAGTGCTACCAGGACAGGGGGCATGAGCAATCAGCCCCAGCATTTT.

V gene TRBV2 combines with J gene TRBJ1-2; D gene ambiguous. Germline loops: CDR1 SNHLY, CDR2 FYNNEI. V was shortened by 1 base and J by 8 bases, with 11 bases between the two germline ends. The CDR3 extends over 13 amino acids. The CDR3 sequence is CASSEVRVRGYTF. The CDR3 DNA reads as TGTGCCAGCAGTGAAGTGAGAGTTCGGGGCTACACCTTC.

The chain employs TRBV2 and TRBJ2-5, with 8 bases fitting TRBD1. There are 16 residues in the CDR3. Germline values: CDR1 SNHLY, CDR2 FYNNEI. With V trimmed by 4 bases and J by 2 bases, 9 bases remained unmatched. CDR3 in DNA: TGTGCCAGCAGTGCCACCATCGGACAGGGACAAGAGACCCAGTACTTC. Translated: CASSATIGQGQETQYF.

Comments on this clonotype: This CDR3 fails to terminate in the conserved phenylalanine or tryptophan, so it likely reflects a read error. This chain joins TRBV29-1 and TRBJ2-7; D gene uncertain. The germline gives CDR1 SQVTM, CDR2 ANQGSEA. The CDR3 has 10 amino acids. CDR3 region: CSVKNYGQYL. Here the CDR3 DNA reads TGCAGCGTGAAGAACTACGGGCAGTACCTC.

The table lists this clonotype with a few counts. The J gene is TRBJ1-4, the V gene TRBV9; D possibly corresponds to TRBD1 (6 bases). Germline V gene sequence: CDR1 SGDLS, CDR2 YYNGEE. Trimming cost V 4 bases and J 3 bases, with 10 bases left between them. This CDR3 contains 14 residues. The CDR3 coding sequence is TGTGCCAGCAGCCGGGGGCCAGCTAATGAAAAACTGTTTTTT. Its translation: CASSRGPANEKLFF.

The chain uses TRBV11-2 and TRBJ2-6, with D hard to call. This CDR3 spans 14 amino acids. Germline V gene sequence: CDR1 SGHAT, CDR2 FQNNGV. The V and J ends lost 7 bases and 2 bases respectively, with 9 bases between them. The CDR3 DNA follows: TGTGCCAGCAAAGACAACCCTGGGGCCAACGTCCTGACTTTC. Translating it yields CASKDNPGANVLTF.

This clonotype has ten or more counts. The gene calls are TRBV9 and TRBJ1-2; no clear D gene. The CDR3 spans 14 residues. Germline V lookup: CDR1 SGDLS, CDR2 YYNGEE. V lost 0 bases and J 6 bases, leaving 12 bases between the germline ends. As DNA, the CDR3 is TGTGCCAGCAGCGTAGAAGGGATCAGTAATGGCTACACCTTC. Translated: CASSVEGISNGYTF.